Listed here is a single T cell receptor beta chain. Its antigen is undetermined. Isolation of PBMCs gave at least 6.5 million cells per sample. Extraction yielded at least 6 micrograms of total RNA per sample. This sample stems from a study of blood T cells in healthy people across ages. Whole-study results and caveats: Compared with aged donors, long-lived donors showed fewer expanded clones, suggesting selection.

The germline V gene has CDR1 SGHTA and CDR2 FQGTGA. Trimming left V 5 bases short and J 8 bases short, with 16 bases between. The CDR3 contains 14 residues. Sample-barcoded 5' priming and a J-beta primer mix drove a second PCR of about 7 to 12 cycles. TCRdb processed the 5' RACE reads anew with MiXCR; each CDR3 protein has one entry. The table records about a million distinct CDR3 sequences, about 44% of them present only once. The TCR originated in a man younger than 45 in good health. The sample was blood. J is TRBJ2-1 and V is TRBV7-3, with TRBD2 as a possible D gene (5 bases). The CDR3 is CASSPLGDLDEQFF. The CDR3 coding sequence is TGTGCCAGCAGCCCGCTCGGGGATTTGGATGAGCAGTTCTTC.